This T cell receptor (beta chain) was observed in a study of low-dose radiotherapy and immunotherapy resistance in tumors. Background on the study: Patients of Cohort 1 had 0.5 Gy fractions every 2 weeks, which summed to 6.5 Gy. A dose of 1 Gy per fraction every two weeks went to Cohort 2, totaling 13 Gy over 26 weeks. Daily intake of oral aspirin 300 mg by patients lasted four cycles and began on cycle 1 day 1.

Time point: before trial treatment. Primers used for first-strand cDNA, a TRAV- and TRBV-specific set, covered both alpha and beta chains. TCRs were amplified for approximately 21 PCR cycles with a constant-region primer and V-primer adapter. Via MiXCR, TCRdb re-called the reads, giving one row per CDR3 protein. The sample comprises over 65,000 distinct CDR3 sequences, roughly a sixth of which are singletons, and roughly 3% rests with the top ten. This clonotype was seen many times. This CDR3 contains 11 residues. Germline CDR1 reads SGHDT; CDR2 reads YYEEEE. Trimming took off 4 bases at V and 3 bases at J, with 3 bases between the two ends.

This TCR was recovered from a male donor with prostate cancer. V is TRBV5-6 and J is TRBJ2-3; D remains unclear. The sequenced sample was PBMCs, obtained before treatment. CDR3 residues: CASSRTDTQYF. The CDR3 region has the DNA TGTGCCAGCAGCAGAACAGATACGCAGTATTTT.